A selection of T cell receptor beta chains follows, all from one sample in a study of cytomegalovirus exposure and HLA in healthy donors. Clones were sequenced by immunoSEQ multiplex PCR, and TCRdb holds only the in-frame ones, with some missing. The sample lists over 110,000 clones; about 80% were seen once. Sequenced sample: PBMCs. All receptors come from a female donor in good health and CMV-seronegative. Each CDR3 is given with its conserved first and last residue. The D gene is left open where the match is weak. Not every row has a clone size; where given, it reads once, few, many or a size class.

-,TRBJ2-1,TRBV28,-,TGTGCCAGCAGCACCGGGTCCCCCTACAATGAGCAGTTCTTC,CASSTGSPYNEQFF
-,TRBJ2-7,TRBV19,-,TGTGCCAGTAGTATTGTAGGGGCGAACGAGCAGTACTTC,CASSIVGANEQYF
-,TRBJ1-4,TRBV6-5,few,TGTGCCAGCAGTTACCGCAGTATTAATGAAAAACTGTTTTTT,CASSYRSINEKLFF
-,TRBJ1-5,TRBV19,-,TGTGCCAGTAGTAACAGGGTTGGCAATCAGCCCCAGCATTTT,CASSNRVGNQPQHF
TRBD1,TRBJ1-2,TRBV4-2,-,TGTGCCAGCAGCCAGGCCACCGGGACAGGCTATGGCTACCCCTTC,CASSQATGTGYGYPF
-,TRBJ1-3,TRBV30,-,TGTGCCTGGAGGGTGGGCAACTCTGGAAACACCATATATTTT,CAWRVGNSGNTIYF
TRBD1,TRBJ1-2,TRBV7-9,-,TGTGCCAGCAGCCTAGGAGGCCGGGACAGGGTTGGCTACACCTTC,CASSLGGRDRVGYTF
TRBD1,TRBJ1-2,TRBV6-1,-,TGTGCCAGCAGTGAAAGGGACAGGGGGTCTTATGGCTACACCTTC,CASSERDRGSYGYTF
TRBD2,TRBJ2-3,TRBV19,-,TGTGCCAGTAACCCAGCGGGGGGAAGGACAGATACGCAGTATTTT,CASNPAGGRTDTQYF
-,TRBJ2-2,TRBV4-3,-,TGCGCCAGCAGCCAAGATCTGAAGGGGTTAAACACCGGGGAGCTGTTTTTT,CASSQDLKGLNTGELFF
TRBD2,TRBJ2-7,TRBV5-1,-,TGCGCCAGCAGCTTGGGGGCTAGCGGGAGCGGAACCTCTTACGAGCAGTACTTC,CASSLGASGSGTSYEQYF
TRBD1,TRBJ1-4,TRBV29-1,few,TGCAGCGTTGATGAGACAGGGAGTGAAAAACTGTTTTTT,CSVDETGSEKLFF
-,TRBJ2-2,TRBV9,few,TGTGCCAGCAGCGTAGTACTAGCGGAGGGGGCGGGGGAGCTGTTTTTT,CASSVVLAEGAGELFF
-,TRBJ1-5,TRBV5-8,-,TGTGCCAGCAGCTTGAGGGGGATGGGCAATCAGCCCCAGCATTTT,CASSLRGMGNQPQHF
-,TRBJ1-3,TRBV11-2,once,TGTGCCAGCAGCCGCCCGGGACATGGAAACACCATATATTTT,CASSRPGHGNTIYF
-,TRBJ1-5,TRBV7-9,once,TGTGCCAGCAGCGAGCACAATCAGCCCCAGCATTTT,CASSEHNQPQHF
TRBD2,TRBJ2-1,TRBV2,few,TGTGCCAGCAATAATCTCGGGGGGGAGCAGTTCTTC,CASNNLGGEQFF
TRBD2,TRBJ2-5,TRBV5-1,-,TGCGCCAGCAGCTTGGCGGGGGGTCGGGAGACCCAGTACTTC,CASSLAGGRETQYF
TRBD1,TRBJ2-7,TRBV4-1,-,TGCGCCAGCAGCCAGAGGACAGGGTACTACGAGCAGTACTTC,CASSQRTGYYEQYF
TRBD2,TRBJ2-1,TRBV19,few,TGTGCCAGTAGCCGGACTAGCGGCTACAATGAGCAGTTCTTC,CASSRTSGYNEQFF
-,TRBJ1-1,TRBV5-4,few,TGTGCCAGCAGCTTCAGTTGGAACACTGAAGCTTTCTTT,CASSFSWNTEAFF
-,TRBJ1-1,TRBV2,few,TGTGCCAGCAACAGGGAGAACACTGAAGCTTTCTTT,CASNRENTEAFF
-,TRBJ1-2,TRBV5-1,-,TGCGCCAGCAGCTTGGCGGGGTTGGATGGCTACACCTTC,CASSLAGLDGYTF
TRBD1,TRBJ1-4,TRBV5-1,few,TGCGCCAGCAGCTCGGGACAGGGGAATTTCCAGGATGAAAAACTGTTTTTT,CASSSGQGNFQDEKLFF
TRBD1,TRBJ1-1,TRBV2,-,TGTGCCAGCACTAGGGACAGGGGGATGATTACTGAAGCTTTCTTT,CASTRDRGMITEAFF
TRBD1,TRBJ1-1,TRBV6-1,few,TGTGCCAGCAGTGCTATAGTGTCCGGGACAGGACAAGCTTTCTTT,CASSAIVSGTGQAFF
-,TRBJ2-7,TRBV15,-,TGTGCCACCAGCAGAGAGGGCAGCCGCCTATCCTTC,CATSREGSRLSF
TRBD2,TRBJ2-3,TRBV5-6,-,TGTGCCAGCAGCATTGCTAGCGGGGCCCGCCTAAGCACAGATACGCAGTATTTT,CASSIASGARLSTDTQYF
-,TRBJ1-1,TRBV27,-,TGTGCCAGCAGTTTAGAGGGCAGGGGGAACACTGAAGCTTTCTTT,CASSLEGRGNTEAFF
TRBD2,TRBJ2-1,TRBV6-6,-,TGTGCCAGCAGGAACCGCGGGGGGCGTGAACAGTTCTTC,CASRNRGGREQFF
TRBD2,TRBJ2-2,TRBV13,-,TGTGCCAGCAGTGGCAGACTAGCGGGGGGGCCTGCCGGGGAGCTGTTTTTT,CASSGRLAGGPAGELFF
-,TRBJ1-1,TRBV6-5,-,TGTGCCAGCACCGGGGCGGGGCCCTTTAACACTGAAGCTTTCTTT,CASTGAGPFNTEAFF
TRBD1,TRBJ1-2,TRBV5-6,-,TGTGCCAGCAGCTTCGGACAGGGACTTGGCTACACCTTC,CASSFGQGLGYTF
TRBD1,TRBJ1-4,TRBV9,-,TGTGCCAGCAGCGTAGCTAAGAGCATAGGACAGGGGCTCGGGTTGTTTAGTGAAAAACTGTTTTTT,CASSVAKSIGQGLGLFSEKLFF
-,TRBJ1-4,TRBV9,-,TGTGCCAGCAGCCCACACGAGACAGTTAATGAAAAACTGTTTTTT,CASSPHETVNEKLFF
-,TRBJ2-7,TRBV10-3,-,TGTGCCATCAGTGAGCCAGGTTTCTACGAGCAGTACTTC,CAISEPGFYEQYF
TRBD1,TRBJ1-5,TRBV28,-,TGTGCCAGCAGTTTAAGCGGACAGGGGCTAAATCAGCCCCAGCATTTT,CASSLSGQGLNQPQHF
-,TRBJ1-5,TRBV6-5,-,TGTGCCAGCATTAGGACAGATAGCAATCAGCCCCAGCATTTT,CASIRTDSNQPQHF
-,TRBJ2-1,TRBV4-3,-,TGCGCCAGCAGCCGGCGACTATCCTACAATGAGCAGTTCTTC,CASSRRLSYNEQFF
-,TRBJ2-6,TRBV28,-,TGTGCCAGCAGCCGCGCCGTTTCTGGGGCCAACGTCCTGACTTTC,CASSRAVSGANVLTF
TRBD1,TRBJ2-2,TRBV29-1,-,TGCAGCGTTGAAGAGACACAGGGGAGGCTGTTTTTT,CSVEETQGRLFF
-,TRBJ2-7,TRBV5-1,-,TGCGCCAGCAGCGAGGGCTACGAGCAGTACTTC,CASSEGYEQYF
TRBD2,TRBJ2-1,TRBV29-1,-,TGCAGCGGGCGTGTAGCGGGGGGTCGGCAGTTCTTC,CSGRVAGGRQFF
-,TRBJ1-5,TRBV19,-,TGTGCCAGTAGTACACAGAATAGCAATCAGCCCCAGCATTTT,CASSTQNSNQPQHF
TRBD2,TRBJ2-2,TRBV29-1,-,TGCAGCGTTGTGCCGGGGGGATCGAACACCGGGGAGCTGTTTTTT,CSVVPGGSNTGELFF
-,TRBJ1-1,TRBV4-1,-,TGCGCCAGCAGCCCAAGGCGGGAATACCCTGAAGCTTTCTTT,CASSPRREYPEAFF
TRBD1,TRBJ2-1,TRBV28,-,TGTGCCAGCAGTCTCACTTCCGGGACAGGGGGCAATGAGCAGTTCTTC,CASSLTSGTGGNEQFF
-,TRBJ1-3,TRBV4-1,-,TGCGCCAGCAGCCAAGCGTTTCGTTCTGGAAACACCATATATTTT,CASSQAFRSGNTIYF
TRBD1,TRBJ1-2,TRBV28,-,TGTGCCAGCTCTGCCGGGACAGAGGTTAACTATGGCTACACCTTC,CASSAGTEVNYGYTF
TRBD2,TRBJ2-2,TRBV5-1,-,TGCGCCAGCAGCGCCTGGACTAGCGGGAGGAACACCGGGGAGCTGTTTTTT,CASSAWTSGRNTGELFF
-,TRBJ1-2,TRBV6-5,once,TGTGCCACTGGCGGGGTCCCTAACTATGGCTACACCTTC,CATGGVPNYGYTF
TRBD1,TRBJ1-2,TRBV6-1,-,TGTGCCAGCAGTGGGCCGGGACAGTCCCTCATTCGGGGCTACACCTTC,CASSGPGQSLIRGYTF
-,TRBJ2-7,TRBV29-1,-,TGCAGCGTCTCAACAGGGTTTGGCGAGCAGTACTTC,CSVSTGFGEQYF